This TCR beta chain was recorded in a study of blood T cell repertoires in COVID-19. Per germline, CDR1 LGHNA and CDR2 YNFKEQ. V lost 4 bases to trimming and J lost 7 bases; unmatched junction nucleotides: 7. The CDR3 length is 14 residues. The protocol was immunoSEQ multiplex PCR, while the TCRdb copy is restricted to in-frame clones and leaves out a portion. In the table there are 200,000 to 250,000 clones, around 88% of which are singletons. The origin of this receptor is a woman in her twenties or thirties who had recovered from COVID-19. Sequencing was performed on peripheral blood. The V gene is TRBV4-2, the J gene TRBJ2-1, with 7 bases matching TRBD1. In DNA form, the CDR3 reads TGTGCCAGCAGCCCGAGGACAGGCGGGAATGAGCAGTTCTTC. Protein: CASSPRTGGNEQFF.